The entry below gives a single T cell receptor beta chain sequence along with its context. Its antigen is undetermined. The entry originates in a study of shared clonotypes between healthy human individuals. Germline CDR1 is LNHNV and CDR2 is YYDKDF (reference sequence). Trimming shortened V by 2 bases and J by 2 bases, and 9 bases separated the two germline ends. The CDR3 length is 14 residues. The assay was immunoSEQ multiplex PCR, and TCRdb's table has in-frame clones only and misses some. Among more than 900,000 clones, around 82% were seen once, and the ten largest hold roughly 0.65%. Overall study findings and caveats: The four-donor shared clonotypes exceeded non-shared clonotypes in generation probability, with non-shared ones scoring lower. Despite large depth, sorted-subset datasets appeared incompletely sequenced.

Sequencing was done on a sample of memory CD4+ T cells from PBMCs. The subset is: CD45RA-negative fraction. This TCR was sampled from a man younger than 30 in good health. Some clones in this sample may be carry-over from other donors' samples. The chain employs TRBV15 and TRBJ1-2, with a tentative D call TRBD1 (6 bases). DNA of the CDR3: TGTGCCACCAGCAGAAAACAGGGAAACTATGGCTACACCTTC. This translates into CATSRKQGNYGYTF.